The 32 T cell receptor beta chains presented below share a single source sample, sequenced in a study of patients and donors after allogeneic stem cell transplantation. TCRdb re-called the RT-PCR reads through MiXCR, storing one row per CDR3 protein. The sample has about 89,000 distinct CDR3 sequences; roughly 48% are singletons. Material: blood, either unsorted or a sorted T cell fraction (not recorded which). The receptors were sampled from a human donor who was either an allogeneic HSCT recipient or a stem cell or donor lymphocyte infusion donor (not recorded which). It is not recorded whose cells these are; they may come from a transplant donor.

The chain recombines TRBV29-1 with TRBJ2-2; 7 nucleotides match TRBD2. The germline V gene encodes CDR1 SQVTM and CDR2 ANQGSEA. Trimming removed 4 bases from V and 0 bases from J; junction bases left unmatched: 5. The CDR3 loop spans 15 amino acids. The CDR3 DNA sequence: TGCAGCGTTGTCCTAGCGGAAGCGAACACCGGGGAGCTGTTTTTT. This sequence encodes CSVVLAEANTGELFF.

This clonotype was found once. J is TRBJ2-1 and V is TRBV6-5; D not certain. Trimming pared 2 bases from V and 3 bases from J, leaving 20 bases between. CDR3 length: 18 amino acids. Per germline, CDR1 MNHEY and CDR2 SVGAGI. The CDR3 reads CASSYQYKAQALYNEQFF. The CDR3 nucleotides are TGTGCCAGCAGTTACCAATATAAAGCCCAAGCCCTCTACAATGAGCAGTTCTTC.

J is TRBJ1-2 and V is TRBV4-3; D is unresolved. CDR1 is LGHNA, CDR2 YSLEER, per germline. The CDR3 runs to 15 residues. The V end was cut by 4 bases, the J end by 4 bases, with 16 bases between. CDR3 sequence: CASSPKDSSSYGYTF. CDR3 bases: TGCGCCAGCAGCCCCAAGGACTCGAGTAGCTATGGCTACACCTTC.

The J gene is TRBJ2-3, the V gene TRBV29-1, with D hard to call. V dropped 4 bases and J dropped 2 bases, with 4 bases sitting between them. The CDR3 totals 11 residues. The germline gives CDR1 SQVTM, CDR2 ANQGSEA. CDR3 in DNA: TGCAGCGTTGCTAACACAGATACGCAGTATTTT. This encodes CSVANTDTQYF.

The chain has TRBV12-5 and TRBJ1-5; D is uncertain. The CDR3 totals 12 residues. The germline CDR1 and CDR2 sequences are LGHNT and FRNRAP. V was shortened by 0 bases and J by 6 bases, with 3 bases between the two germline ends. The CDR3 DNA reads TGTGCTAGTGGTTTGGTACCTCAGCCCCAGCATTTT. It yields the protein CASGLVPQPQHF.

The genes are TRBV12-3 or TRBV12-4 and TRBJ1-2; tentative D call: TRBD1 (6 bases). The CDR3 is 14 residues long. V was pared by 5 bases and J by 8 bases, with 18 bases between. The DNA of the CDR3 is TGTGCCAGCAGTCCGATGGCAGGGACATTCGGCTACACCTTC. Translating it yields CASSPMAGTFGYTF.

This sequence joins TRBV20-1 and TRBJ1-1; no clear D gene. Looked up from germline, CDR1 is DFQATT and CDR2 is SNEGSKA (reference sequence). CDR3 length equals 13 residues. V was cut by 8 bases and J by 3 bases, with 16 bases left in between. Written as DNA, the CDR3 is TGCAGTAGCCTTTCTGGGAGGTACACTGAAGCTTTCTTT. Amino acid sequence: CSSLSGRYTEAFF.

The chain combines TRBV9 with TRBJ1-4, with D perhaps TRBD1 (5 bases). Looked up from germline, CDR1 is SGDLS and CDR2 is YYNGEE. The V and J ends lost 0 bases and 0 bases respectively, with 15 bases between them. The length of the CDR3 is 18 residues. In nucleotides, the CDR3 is TGTGCCAGCAGCGTAGGAAAGAACTTGGGACCAACTAATGAAAAACTGTTTTTT. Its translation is CASSVGKNLGPTNEKLFF.

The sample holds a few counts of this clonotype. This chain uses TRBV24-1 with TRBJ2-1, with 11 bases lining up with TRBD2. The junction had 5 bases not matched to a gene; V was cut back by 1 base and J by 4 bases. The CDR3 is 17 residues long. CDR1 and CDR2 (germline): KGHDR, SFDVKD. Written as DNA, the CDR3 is TGTGCCACCAGTGATTTCCTCACTAGCGGGAGTTACAATGAGCAGTTCTTC. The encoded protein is CATSDFLTSGSYNEQFF.

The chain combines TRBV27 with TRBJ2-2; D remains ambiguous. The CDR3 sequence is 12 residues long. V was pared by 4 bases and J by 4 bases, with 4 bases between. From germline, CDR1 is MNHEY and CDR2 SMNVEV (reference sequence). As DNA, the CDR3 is TGTGCCAGCAGTTGGGGCACCGGGGAGCTGTTTTTT. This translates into CASSWGTGELFF.

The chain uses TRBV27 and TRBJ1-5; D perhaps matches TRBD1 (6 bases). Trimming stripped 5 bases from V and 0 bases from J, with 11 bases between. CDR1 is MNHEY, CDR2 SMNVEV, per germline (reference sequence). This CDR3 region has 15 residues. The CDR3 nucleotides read TGTGCCAGCAGTCCCGACAGGAGTAGCAATCAGCCCCAGCATTTT. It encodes CASSPDRSSNQPQHF.

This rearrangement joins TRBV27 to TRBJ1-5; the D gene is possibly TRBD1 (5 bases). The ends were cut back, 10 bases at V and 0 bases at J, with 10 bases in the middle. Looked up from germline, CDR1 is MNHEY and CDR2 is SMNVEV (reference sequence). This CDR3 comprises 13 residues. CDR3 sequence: CATGRDSNQPQHF. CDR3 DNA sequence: TGTGCCACAGGCAGGGATAGCAATCAGCCCCAGCATTTT.

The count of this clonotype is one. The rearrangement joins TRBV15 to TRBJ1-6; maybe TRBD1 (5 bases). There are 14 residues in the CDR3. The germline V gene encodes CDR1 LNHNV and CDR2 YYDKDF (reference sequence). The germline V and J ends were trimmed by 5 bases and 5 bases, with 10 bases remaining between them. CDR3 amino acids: CATSGTEDNSPLHF. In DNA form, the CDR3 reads TGTGCCACCAGCGGGACGGAAGATAATTCACCCCTCCACTTT.

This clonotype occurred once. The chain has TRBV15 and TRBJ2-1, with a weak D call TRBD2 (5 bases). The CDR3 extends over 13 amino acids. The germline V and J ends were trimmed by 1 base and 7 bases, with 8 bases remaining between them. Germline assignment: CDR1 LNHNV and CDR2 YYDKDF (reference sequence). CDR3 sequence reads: CATSRGLANEQFF. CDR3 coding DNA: TGTGCCACCAGCAGAGGCCTAGCAAATGAGCAGTTCTTC.

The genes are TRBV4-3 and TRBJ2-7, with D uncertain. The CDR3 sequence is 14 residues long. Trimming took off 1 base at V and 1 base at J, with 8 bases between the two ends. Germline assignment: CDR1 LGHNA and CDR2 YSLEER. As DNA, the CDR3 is TGCGCCAGCAGCCAAGGGATTCGGTCCTACGAGCAGTACTTC. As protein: CASSQGIRSYEQYF.

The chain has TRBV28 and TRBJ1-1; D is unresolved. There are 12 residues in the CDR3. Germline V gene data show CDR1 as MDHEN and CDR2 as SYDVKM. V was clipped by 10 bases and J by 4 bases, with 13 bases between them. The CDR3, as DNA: TGTGCCACTCACAGTGGGATCACTGAAGCTTTCTTT. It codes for CATHSGITEAFF.

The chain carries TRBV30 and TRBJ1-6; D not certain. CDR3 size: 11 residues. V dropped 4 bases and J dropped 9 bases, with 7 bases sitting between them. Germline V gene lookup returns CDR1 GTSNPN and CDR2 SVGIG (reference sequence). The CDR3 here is CAWNRASPLHF. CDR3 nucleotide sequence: TGTGCCTGGAACAGAGCTTCACCCCTCCACTTT.

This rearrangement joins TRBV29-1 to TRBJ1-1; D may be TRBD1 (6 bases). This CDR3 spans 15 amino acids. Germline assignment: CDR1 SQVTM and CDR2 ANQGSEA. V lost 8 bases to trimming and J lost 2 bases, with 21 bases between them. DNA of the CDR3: TGCAGCCACACGAAGGACAGCCGATTTAACACTGAAGCTTTCTTT. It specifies CSHTKDSRFNTEAFF.

CDR3 nucleotide sequence: TGTGCCAGCAGCCAGCCCAGTATTATTTCGAACACTGAAGCTTTCTTT. This sequence encodes CASSQPSIISNTEAFF. This sequence joins TRBV7-9 and TRBJ1-1; no clear D gene. Trimming took off 5 bases at V and 1 base at J, with 17 bases between the two ends. Germline V gene data show CDR1 as SEHNR and CDR2 as FQNEAQ (reference sequence). CDR3 length: 16 amino acids.

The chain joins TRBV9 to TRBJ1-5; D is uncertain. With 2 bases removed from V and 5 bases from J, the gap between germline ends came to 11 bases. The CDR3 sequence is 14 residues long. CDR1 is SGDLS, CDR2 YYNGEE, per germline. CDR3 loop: CASSVPLRDQPQHF. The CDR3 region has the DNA TGTGCCAGCAGCGTTCCCCTGAGGGATCAGCCCCAGCATTTT.

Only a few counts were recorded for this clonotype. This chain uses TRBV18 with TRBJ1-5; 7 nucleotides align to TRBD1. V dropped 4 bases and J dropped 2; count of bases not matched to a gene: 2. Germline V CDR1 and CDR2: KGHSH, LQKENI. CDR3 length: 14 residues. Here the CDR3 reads CASSQTGGNQPQHF. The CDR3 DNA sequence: TGTGCCAGCTCACAAACAGGGGGCAATCAGCCCCAGCATTTT.

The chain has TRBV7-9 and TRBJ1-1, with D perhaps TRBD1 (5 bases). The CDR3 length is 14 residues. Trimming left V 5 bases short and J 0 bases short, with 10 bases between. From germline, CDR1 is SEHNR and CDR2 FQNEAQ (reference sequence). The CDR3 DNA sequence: TGTGCCAGCAGCCCAAGGGGCATGAACACTGAAGCTTTCTTT. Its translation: CASSPRGMNTEAFF.

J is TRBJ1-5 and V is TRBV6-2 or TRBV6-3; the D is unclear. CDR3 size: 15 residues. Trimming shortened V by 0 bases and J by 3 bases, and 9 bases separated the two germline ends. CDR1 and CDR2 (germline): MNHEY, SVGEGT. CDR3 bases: TGTGCCAGCAGTTACTCGAGGCAGTTCAATCAGCCCCAGCATTTT. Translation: CASSYSRQFNQPQHF.

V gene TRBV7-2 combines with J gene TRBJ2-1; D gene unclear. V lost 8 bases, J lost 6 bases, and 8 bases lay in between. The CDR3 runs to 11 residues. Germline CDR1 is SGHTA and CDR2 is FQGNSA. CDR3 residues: CASSESNEQFF. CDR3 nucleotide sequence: TGTGCCAGCTCGGAGTCCAATGAGCAGTTCTTC.

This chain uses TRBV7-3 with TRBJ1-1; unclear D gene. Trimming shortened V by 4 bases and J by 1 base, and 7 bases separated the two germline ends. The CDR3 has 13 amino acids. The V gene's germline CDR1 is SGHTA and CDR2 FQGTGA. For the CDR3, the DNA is TGTGCCAGCAGCTCAGACGGGAACACTGAAGCTTTCTTT. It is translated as CASSSDGNTEAFF. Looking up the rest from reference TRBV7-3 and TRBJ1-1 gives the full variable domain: GAGVSQTPSNKVTEKGKYVELRCDPISGHTALYWYRQSLGQGPEFLIYFQGTGAADDSGLPNDRFFAVRPEGSVSTLKIQRTERGDSAVYLCASSSDGNTEAFFGQGTRLTVV.

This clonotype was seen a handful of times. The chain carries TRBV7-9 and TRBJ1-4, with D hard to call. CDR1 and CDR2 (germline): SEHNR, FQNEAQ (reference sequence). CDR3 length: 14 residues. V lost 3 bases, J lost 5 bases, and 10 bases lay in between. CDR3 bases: TGTGCCAGCAGCTTTCTTGGGCCCAATGAAAAACTGTTTTTT. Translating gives CASSFLGPNEKLFF.

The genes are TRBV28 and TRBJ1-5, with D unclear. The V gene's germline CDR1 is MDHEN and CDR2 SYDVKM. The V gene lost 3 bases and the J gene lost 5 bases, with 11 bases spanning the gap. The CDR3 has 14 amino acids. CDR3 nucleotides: TGTGCCAGCAGTTTCCCGCAACTCTATCAGCCCCAGCATTTT. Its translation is CASSFPQLYQPQHF.

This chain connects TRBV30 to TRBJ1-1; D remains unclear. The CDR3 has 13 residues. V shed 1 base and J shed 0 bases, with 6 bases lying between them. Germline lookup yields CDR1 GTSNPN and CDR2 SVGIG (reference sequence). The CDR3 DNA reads TGTGCCTGGAGTGAAGGAATGAACACTGAAGCTTTCTTT. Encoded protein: CAWSEGMNTEAFF.

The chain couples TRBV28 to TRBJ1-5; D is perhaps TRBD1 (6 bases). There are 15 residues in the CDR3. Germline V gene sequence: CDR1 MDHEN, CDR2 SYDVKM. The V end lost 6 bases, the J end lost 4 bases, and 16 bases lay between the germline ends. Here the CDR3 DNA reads TGTGCCAGCAGCTCCGGACAGTTTTATAATCAGCCCCAGCATTTT. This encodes CASSSGQFYNQPQHF.

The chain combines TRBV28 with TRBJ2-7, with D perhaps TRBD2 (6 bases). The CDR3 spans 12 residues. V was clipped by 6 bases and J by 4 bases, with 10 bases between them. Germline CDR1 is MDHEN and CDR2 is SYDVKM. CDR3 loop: CASSWGTYEQYF. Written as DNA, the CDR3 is TGTGCCAGCAGCTGGGGGACTTACGAGCAGTACTTC.

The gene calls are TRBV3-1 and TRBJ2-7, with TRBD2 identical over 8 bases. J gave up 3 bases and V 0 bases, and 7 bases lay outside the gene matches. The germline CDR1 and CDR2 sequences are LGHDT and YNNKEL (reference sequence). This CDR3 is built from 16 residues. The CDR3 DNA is TGTGCCAGCAGCCAAGATTGGCCTAGCGGGTACTACGAGCAGTACTTC. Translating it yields CASSQDWPSGYYEQYF.

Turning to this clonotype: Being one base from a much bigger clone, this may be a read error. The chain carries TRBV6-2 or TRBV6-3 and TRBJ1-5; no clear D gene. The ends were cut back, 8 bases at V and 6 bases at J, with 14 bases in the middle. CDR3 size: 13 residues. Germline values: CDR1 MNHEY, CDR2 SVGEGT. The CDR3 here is CASLYYDRQPQHF. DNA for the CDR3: TGTGCCAGCCTTTATTATGATCGTCAGCCCCAGCATTTT.